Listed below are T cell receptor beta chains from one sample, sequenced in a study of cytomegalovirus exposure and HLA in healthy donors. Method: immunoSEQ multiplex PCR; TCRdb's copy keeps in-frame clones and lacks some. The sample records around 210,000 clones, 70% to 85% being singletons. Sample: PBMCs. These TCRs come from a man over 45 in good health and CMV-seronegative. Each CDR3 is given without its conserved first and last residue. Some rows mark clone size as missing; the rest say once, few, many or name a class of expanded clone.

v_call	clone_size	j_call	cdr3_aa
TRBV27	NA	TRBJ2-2	ASSPRTTGTSLSGELF
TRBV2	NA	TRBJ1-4	ASRGPGKSEKLF
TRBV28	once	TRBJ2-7	ASSFGGGSPYEQY
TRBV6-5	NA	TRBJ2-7	ASSYSKGYEQY
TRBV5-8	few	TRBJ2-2	ASSPGTVPWVSGELF
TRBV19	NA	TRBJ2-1	ASSEGLAGGPHNEQF
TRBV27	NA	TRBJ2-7	ASSFQQGSSYEQY
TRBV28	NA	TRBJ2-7	VSSTRWGNYEQY
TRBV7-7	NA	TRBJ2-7	ASSLDLAGVGCIEQY
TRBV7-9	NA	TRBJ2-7	AGSNRGNEQY
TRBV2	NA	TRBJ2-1	ASARARLSYNEQF
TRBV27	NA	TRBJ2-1	ASISWDRGYNEQF
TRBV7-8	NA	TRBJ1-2	ASSQDNLYGYT
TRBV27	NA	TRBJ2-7	ASSLRPPRTSGSYEQY
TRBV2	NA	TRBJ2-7	ASTRGYEQY
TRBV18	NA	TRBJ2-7	ASSPSQGSIHEQY
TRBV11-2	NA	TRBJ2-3	ASSLELAGLTDTQY
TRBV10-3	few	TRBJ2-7	AISKEGRANEQY
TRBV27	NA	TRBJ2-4	ASLPAGDYSKNIQY
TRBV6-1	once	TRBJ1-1	ASDRVLGGNTEAF
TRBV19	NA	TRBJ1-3	ASSPRPGNSGNTIY
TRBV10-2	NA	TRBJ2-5	ASRGQGQETQY
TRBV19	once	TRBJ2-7	ASSSYGTGNSYEQY
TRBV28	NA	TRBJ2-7	ASSAPGQGARYEQY
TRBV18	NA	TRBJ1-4	ASSPPGQGYEKLF
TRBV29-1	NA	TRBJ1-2	SVRQGFYGYT
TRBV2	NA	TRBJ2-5	ASGKENGAQETQY
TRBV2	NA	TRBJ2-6	ASSLIASSGANGLT
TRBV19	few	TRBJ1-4	ASSSRQGANEKLF
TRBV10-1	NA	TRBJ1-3	ASTETGDGNTIY
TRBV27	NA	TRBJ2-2	ASSHNSPDGTGELF